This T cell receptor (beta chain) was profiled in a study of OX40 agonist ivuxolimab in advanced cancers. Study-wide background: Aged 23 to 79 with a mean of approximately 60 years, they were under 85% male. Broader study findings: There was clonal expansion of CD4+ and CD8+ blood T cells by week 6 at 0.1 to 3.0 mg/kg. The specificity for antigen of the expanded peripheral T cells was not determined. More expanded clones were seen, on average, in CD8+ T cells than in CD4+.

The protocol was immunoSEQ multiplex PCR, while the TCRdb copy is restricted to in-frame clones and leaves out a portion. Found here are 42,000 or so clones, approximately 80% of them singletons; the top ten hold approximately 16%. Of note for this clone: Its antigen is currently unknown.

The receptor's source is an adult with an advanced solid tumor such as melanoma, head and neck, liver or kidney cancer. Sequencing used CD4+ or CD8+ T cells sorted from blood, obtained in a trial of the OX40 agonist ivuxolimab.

The CDR3 nucleotides read TGTGCCAGCAGTTACTCTCCGGACAACCCCTACGAGCAGTACTTC. The encoded protein is CASSYSPDNPYEQYF. This chain connects TRBV6-5 to TRBJ2-7; perhaps TRBD1 as D (5 bases). The CDR3 is made up of 15 amino acids. Deletions cut 0 bases from V and 2 bases from J, with 11 bases between. Germline values: CDR1 MNHEY, CDR2 SVGAGI.